The rows below give T cell receptor beta chains drawn from one sample of a study of T cell responses to AZD1222 COVID-19 vaccine. Libraries were prepared by immunoSEQ multiplex PCR; TCRdb keeps only in-frame clonotypes and omits some of them. The table includes about 50,000 clones, roughly 80% detected once. Sequenced here: peripheral blood, sampled 28 days after the second AZD1222 dose. The receptors originated from an adult who received the AZD1222 COVID-19 vaccine. CDR3s include the opening cysteine and the closing phenylalanine or tryptophan. Fields, in order: J gene, D gene, clone size, V gene, CDR3 DNA, CDR3 protein. A D gene is named only where the DNA matches it firmly. The listing skips clone size in some rows; elsewhere it reads once, few, many or a size class.

TRBJ1-5,TRBD1,-,TRBV28,TGTGCCATCAGGGACAGGGGATATCAGCCCCAGCATTTT,CAIRDRGYQPQHF
TRBJ1-6,-,-,TRBV19,TGTGCCAGTAGTAGTAGCCTCGAGACCAGACATTCACCCCTCCACTTT,CASSSSLETRHSPLHF
TRBJ2-3,-,-,TRBV6-6,TGTGCCAGCAGTCCCCTAGCCAGCGGCACTAGCACAGATACGCAGTATTTT,CASSPLASGTSTDTQYF
TRBJ2-5,TRBD1,-,TRBV11-1,TGTGCCAGCAGCCCCCCCAGGGGGTACCAAGAGACCCAGTACTTC,CASSPPRGYQETQYF
TRBJ1-2,-,-,TRBV19,TGTGCCAGTACCCCACGCCAGGGTATGCTAGACGGCTACACCTTC,CASTPRQGMLDGYTF
TRBJ2-3,-,few,TRBV5-8,TGTGCCAGCAGACCCCCCAGCACAGATACGCAGTATTTT,CASRPPSTDTQYF
TRBJ2-1,TRBD2,-,TRBV6-6,TGTGCCAGTCACGGGACTAGCGGTCAAATTTATGAGCAGTTCTTC,CASHGTSGQIYEQFF
TRBJ1-1,-,once,TRBV27,TGTGCCAGCAGTTTGGACGGGAGTAAGGGAACTGAAGCTTTCTTT,CASSLDGSKGTEAFF
TRBJ1-4,-,-,TRBV10-3,TGTGCCATCAGTGAGAGGGCAGATAATGAAAAACTGTTTTTT,CAISERADNEKLFF
TRBJ2-3,-,-,TRBV30,TGTGCCTGTATCGGGACACATTTCCCCGGGGATACGCAGTATTTT,CACIGTHFPGDTQYF
TRBJ1-2,-,-,TRBV4-1,TGCGCCAGCAGCCAAGAAGCCACACTCTATGGCTACACCTTC,CASSQEATLYGYTF
TRBJ2-7,-,-,TRBV19,TGTGCCAGTAGTATTGGTGCAGGGAGTCCATCGACCTACGAGCAGTACTTC,CASSIGAGSPSTYEQYF
TRBJ2-2,TRBD2,few,TRBV11-3,TGTGCCAGCAGCTTAGAACTAGCGGGGGAAACAAGCACCGGGGAGCTGTTTTTT,CASSLELAGETSTGELFF
TRBJ1-5,-,once,TRBV19,TGTGCCAGTAGTATCCGGTCAATCACGCCCCAGCATTTT,CASSIRSITPQHF
TRBJ1-3,-,-,TRBV19,TGTGCCAGTAGTTTCCCTGGTACGGCCTCTGGAAACACCATATATTTT,CASSFPGTASGNTIYF
TRBJ2-3,TRBD2,-,TRBV19,TGTGCCAGTAGTAGAAAAGGACTAGCGGGAGGAGTGTATTCAGATACGCAGTATTTT,CASSRKGLAGGVYSDTQYF
TRBJ2-7,-,once,TRBV12-3/TRBV12-4,TGTGCCAGCAGAACTACAGGGACCTACGAGCAGTACTTC,CASRTTGTYEQYF
TRBJ1-5,TRBD1,-,TRBV5-5,TGTGAGAACCCGGACAGGGCGAAGGGTCAGCCCCAGCATTTT,CENPDRAKGQPQHF
TRBJ1-1,-,-,TRBV29-1,TGCAGCGTTAGTATAGGGGGCACTGAAGCTTTCTTT,CSVSIGGTEAFF
TRBJ1-1,TRBD1,-,TRBV7-9,TGTGCCAGCACCCCCCAGGGGGGGGTCACTGAAGCTTTCTTT,CASTPQGGVTEAFF
TRBJ2-1,TRBD2,-,TRBV7-7,TGTGCTAGCAGCTCGGGACTAGCGGGAGGTGGGAATGAGCAGTTCTTC,CASSSGLAGGGNEQFF
TRBJ2-3,TRBD1,few,TRBV19,TGTGCCAGTAGTATCGGACAGGGGGCAGATACGCAGTATTTT,CASSIGQGADTQYF
TRBJ1-2,TRBD1,-,TRBV5-5,TGTGCCAGCAGCCAATCCAGACAGGGGGCAGACTATGGCTACACCTTC,CASSQSRQGADYGYTF
TRBJ2-2,TRBD2,-,TRBV7-8,TGTGCCAGCACCCTCCGAGGGGGGACTAGCGGGAGCATCACCGGGGAGCTGTTTTTT,CASTLRGGTSGSITGELFF
TRBJ1-4,TRBD1,-,TRBV2,TGTGCCAGCATTCCGGAAAGGGTGGGACAGGGAAATGAAAAACTGTTTTTT,CASIPERVGQGNEKLFF
TRBJ1-5,TRBD1,-,TRBV9,TGTGCCAGCAGCGTAGGGGGACAGGGAAATCAGCCCCAGCATTTT,CASSVGGQGNQPQHF
TRBJ1-1,TRBD1,-,TRBV13,TGTGCCAGCAGCTCCCAACAGGGGACTGAAGCTTTCTTT,CASSSQQGTEAFF
TRBJ1-2,TRBD1,-,TRBV28,TGTGCCAGCAGTTTCCCTCCGGGACAGGGAAACTATGGCTACACCTTC,CASSFPPGQGNYGYTF